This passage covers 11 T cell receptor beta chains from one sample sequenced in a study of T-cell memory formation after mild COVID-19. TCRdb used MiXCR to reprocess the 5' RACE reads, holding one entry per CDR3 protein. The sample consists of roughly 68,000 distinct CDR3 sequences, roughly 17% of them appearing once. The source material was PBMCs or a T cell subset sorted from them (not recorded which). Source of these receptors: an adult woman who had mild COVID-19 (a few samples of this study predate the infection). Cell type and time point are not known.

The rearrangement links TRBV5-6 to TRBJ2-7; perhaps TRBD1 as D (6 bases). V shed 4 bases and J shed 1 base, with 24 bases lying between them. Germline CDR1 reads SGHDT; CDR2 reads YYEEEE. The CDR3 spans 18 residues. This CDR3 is CASSGLTGLGMGSYEQYF. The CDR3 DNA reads TGTGCCAGCAGCGGCTTAACAGGGCTGGGAATGGGATCCTACGAGCAGTACTTC.

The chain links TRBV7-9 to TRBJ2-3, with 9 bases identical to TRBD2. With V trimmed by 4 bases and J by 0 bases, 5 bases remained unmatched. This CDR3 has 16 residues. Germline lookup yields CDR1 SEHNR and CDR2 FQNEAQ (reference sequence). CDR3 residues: CASSSSTSGSTDTQYF. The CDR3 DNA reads TGTGCCAGCAGCTCTTCGACTAGCGGTAGCACAGATACGCAGTATTTT.

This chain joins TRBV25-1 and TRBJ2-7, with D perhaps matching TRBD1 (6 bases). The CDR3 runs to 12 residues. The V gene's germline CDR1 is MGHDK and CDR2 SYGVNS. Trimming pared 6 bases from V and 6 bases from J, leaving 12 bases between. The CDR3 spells CASRQGFREQYF. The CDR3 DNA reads TGTGCCAGCAGACAGGGATTCCGCGAGCAGTACTTC.

This CDR3 is CASSSDWTGDRSNYGYTF. The CDR3 region has the DNA TGTGCCAGCAGCTCAGACTGGACAGGGGATAGATCTAACTATGGCTACACCTTC. V gene TRBV7-9 combines with J gene TRBJ1-2; TRBD1 matches 9 bases. V was clipped by 4 bases and J by 0 bases; unmatched bases: 12. Germline CDR1 is SEHNR and CDR2 is FQNEAQ (reference sequence). CDR3 length equals 18 residues.

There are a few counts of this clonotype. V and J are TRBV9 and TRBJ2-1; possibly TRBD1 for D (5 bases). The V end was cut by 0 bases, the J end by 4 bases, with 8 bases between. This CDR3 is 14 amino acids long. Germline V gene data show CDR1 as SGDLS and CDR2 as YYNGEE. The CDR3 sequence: CASSVGGGYNEQFF. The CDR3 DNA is TGTGCCAGCAGCGTAGGGGGCGGATACAATGAGCAGTTCTTC.

In DNA form, the CDR3 reads TGCAGTGCCCCACGAGGACTAGCGGGGGGCCCCGCGACCCAGTACTTC. Encoded protein: CSAPRGLAGGPATQYF. The chain is built from TRBV20-1 and TRBJ2-5, with 14 bases lining up with TRBD2. Germline V gene lookup returns CDR1 DFQATT and CDR2 SNEGSKA (reference sequence). V lost 6 bases, J lost 7 bases, and 13 bases stayed unmatched. This CDR3 is 16 amino acids long.

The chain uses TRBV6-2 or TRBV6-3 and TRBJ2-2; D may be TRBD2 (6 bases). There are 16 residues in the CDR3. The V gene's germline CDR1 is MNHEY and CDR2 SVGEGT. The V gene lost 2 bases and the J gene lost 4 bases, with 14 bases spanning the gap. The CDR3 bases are TGTGCCAGCAGTTACGGGGCGGGGCCGGCCACCGGGGAGCTGTTTTTT. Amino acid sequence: CASSYGAGPATGELFF.

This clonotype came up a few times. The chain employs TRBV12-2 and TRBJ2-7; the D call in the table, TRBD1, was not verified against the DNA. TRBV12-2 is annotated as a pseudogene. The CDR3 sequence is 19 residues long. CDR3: CASRPRINDRGSFAYEQYF. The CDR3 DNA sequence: TGTGCAAGTCGCCCGCGGATTAATGACAGGGGCAGCTTCGCCTACGAGCAGTACTTC.

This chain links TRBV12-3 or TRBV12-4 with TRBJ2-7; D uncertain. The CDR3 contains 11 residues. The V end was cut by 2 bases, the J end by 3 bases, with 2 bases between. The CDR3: CASSLLYEQYF. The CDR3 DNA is TGTGCCAGCAGTTTACTCTACGAGCAGTACTTC.

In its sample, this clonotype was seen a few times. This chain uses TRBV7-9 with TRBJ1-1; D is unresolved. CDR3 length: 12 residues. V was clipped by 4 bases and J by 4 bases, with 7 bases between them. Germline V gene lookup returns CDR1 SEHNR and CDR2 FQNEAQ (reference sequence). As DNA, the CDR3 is TGTGCCAGCAGCTATGCACTCACTGAAGCTTTCTTT. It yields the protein CASSYALTEAFF.

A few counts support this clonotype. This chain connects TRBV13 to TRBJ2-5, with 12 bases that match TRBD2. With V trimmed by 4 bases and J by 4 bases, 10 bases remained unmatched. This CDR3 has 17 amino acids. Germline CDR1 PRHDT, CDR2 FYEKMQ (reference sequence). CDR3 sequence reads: CASSSFATSGSAETQYF. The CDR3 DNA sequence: TGTGCCAGCAGCTCCTTCGCGACTAGCGGGAGCGCAGAGACCCAGTACTTC.